This T cell receptor beta chain was sequenced during a study of cytomegalovirus exposure and HLA in healthy donors (dated by TCRdb to 2016 to 2017). General notes on the study: In an earlier analysis of under 600 of the donors, around 290 Gb of sequence data and approximately 100 million unique TCR beta sequences from 150 million to 200 million T cells were reported. Roughly 300 gigabases of sequencing data and roughly 81 million unique TCR sequences made up an early release that covered approximately 700 HLA-typed donors. Among the roughly 390 genotyped donors, around 79% belonged to the genetic ancestry cluster associated with self-reported Caucasian donors. The study was designed to test whether signatures of past pathogen exposure could be identified by cataloging public T cell receptors. Using immunosequencing, the study profiled T cell repertoires from fewer than 850 subjects and related those repertoires to cytomegalovirus serostatus. A separate validation cohort of some 130 different subjects was used in addition to the roughly 720-subject first cohort. High-throughput TCR immunosequencing, statistical association of individual TCRs with disease status, and machine learning were combined to predict cytomegalovirus infection status. In a later analysis, previously published TCR beta repertoires from about 640 donors were re-analyzed and high-resolution HLA genotyping was added so that TCR occurrence patterns could be studied. Rather than using new phenotypic data, the later analysis identified candidate immune exposures from TCR beta sequences and from how often those sequences occurred across donors. An earlier analysis of around 540 of the donors applied high-throughput TCR beta sequencing to assess whether each TCR beta V gene segment acted as functional or pseudogenic. Alongside the repertoire data, information on donor age, sex, ethnicity and CMV serostatus was compiled. Genome-wide SNP genotypes for about 65% of the 666 donors were used in a later genetic analysis, which treated that subset as a discovery cohort. Every repertoire in the discovery cohort had been generated on one and the same sequencing platform. HLA typing covered class I and class II loci at four-digit resolution. Typing coverage varied by locus: roughly 629-630 donors for A, B, C, DRB1 and DQB1; 522 for DQA1; about 600 for DPA1; fewer than 480 for DPB1. Because of strong linkage in the cohort, four or five DR-DQ haplotypes were treated as single units for association and clustering. Among approximately 370 genotyped donors of the cohort, an average of around 220,000 unique TCR beta nucleotide sequences was sequenced per donor, of which about 19% were non-productive.

Overall study results and their limits: Assigning TCR associations to individual alleles was difficult when HLA alleles, especially DR and DQ, strongly co-occurred. Most CMV-associated TCR beta chains appeared to be HLA-restricted in a later analysis, and the HLA associations seemed to be driven largely by CMV exposure. At a false discovery rate of 0.05, a later analysis linked roughly 17,000 TCR beta sequences to specific HLA alleles. Correlated functional status among segregating V segments might reflect linkage disequilibrium, but an unknown experimental factor could not be ruled out. The presence/absence analyses assumed that sequencing depth was roughly uniform across donors, and that assumption may not be true. A further reported finding was that TCR beta sequences accurately predicted the HLA-A and HLA-B alleles for most subjects in the first cohort. The only immune exposure information available for the cohort was CMV serostatus. Because some donors lacked HLA typing at each locus, the association tests relied only on the typed subset. According to a later analysis, parvovirus B19, influenza, CMV and Epstein-Barr virus appeared linked to several top co-occurrence clusters. This cohort had only TCR beta chains sequenced, and the lack of alpha or paired-chain data limited which features could be detected. A later analysis found that HLA-associated TCR beta chains were more clonally expanded and had lower generation probabilities than equally common non-associated chains. In a later genetic analysis, fewer N-insertions in productive TCRs were reported among donors in an Asian-associated ancestry cluster than the roughly 700-donor mean. V-gene and J-gene trimming of TCR beta chains was associated with a missense DCLRE1C variant in a later genetic analysis, and the association was replicated in an independent cohort. The study listed approximately 150 TCR beta chains as associated with cytomegalovirus. An earlier analysis of some 590 of the donors showed that most TCR beta V segments appeared in productive rearrangements either about 90% or about 30% of the time, which broadly matched IMGT annotations. A few of the identified cytomegalovirus-associated TCR beta chains were confirmed in vitro to be specific for cytomegalovirus antigens. A cluster of highly shared sequence variants was judged likely to represent a technical artifact of the sequencing pipeline. Because the 87-base-pair reads could not distinguish some IMGT-functional V segments, including TRBV6-2 and TRBV6-3, those segments were excluded. While some public TCRs were present in many individuals, most TCR sequences turned up only very rarely across donors. A later analysis found that TCR association rates varied across HLA loci, with DRB1 alleles showing the most associated TCRs and HLA-C alleles the fewest. The authors suggested that the approach could potentially be extended to other disease states and immunological phenotypes. Because counts were too low, roughly 16 rarely observed V segments, including chromosome 9 orphons, were left out of the earlier analysis of a few hundred of the donors. Cytomegalovirus status was reported to be diagnosed by the classifier with high specificity and sensitivity in both the original and validation cohorts.

The cohort comprised around 690 healthy bone marrow donors. At the time of sampling, all cohort members were nominally healthy, though unrecorded immune exposures were likely present. The donor tested CMV seropositive, placing the donor among the 289 seropositive members of the cohort. Every donor gave a peripheral blood sample, and the peripheral blood mononuclear cells from that sample were used for TCR beta sequencing. Genomic DNA was extracted from the blood cell samples with the Qiagen DNeasy Blood Extraction Kit. The library relied on the immunoSEQ multiplex PCR assay. For the multiplex PCR, a mixture combining 60 forward primers for TCR Vbeta segments and 13 reverse primers for TCR Jbeta segments was used. The CDR3 region of rearranged TCR beta genes was amplified from genomic DNA with a multiplex PCR assay. On the Illumina HiSeq System, the amplified TCR beta libraries were sequenced as 87-base-pair reads. The original pipeline was this. Across the 500 to 850 repertoires, a later analysis counted about 81 million unique TCR beta chains, approximately 10 million of which were shared by at least two donors. To remove PCR and sequencing errors, raw reads were error-corrected and collapsed into unique sequences using a nearest-neighbor algorithm that merged closely related sequences. CDR3 sequences were aligned to IMGT reference sequences to assign V, D and J gene segments. Each retained sequence needed at least a six-nucleotide match to both a V gene segment and a J gene segment. A rearrangement counted as productive if the CDR3 had no stop codons and remained in frame with V and J, and every other rearrangement counted as non-productive. Following IMGT convention, CDR3 was defined as the stretch from the second conserved V-encoded cysteine to the conserved J-encoded phenylalanine. The earlier analysis of about 590 of the donors excluded sequences that lacked an unambiguous match to a single V gene segment. An earlier analysis of fewer than 650 of the donors classified V segments as functional when productive rearrangements were above 56.7% and as segregating when the standard deviation between donors was above 5%. To diagnose cytomegalovirus status from the catalog of TCR beta chain sequences, a statistical classification framework was built. V and J gene assignment, in a later analysis, came from comparing TCR nucleotide sequences with IMGT/GENE-DB human TR gene sequences. In a later analysis, CDR3 sequences and most-parsimonious VDJ recombination scenarios were assigned using the TCRdist pipeline. A later analysis defined each TCR beta chain by its CDR3 amino acid sequence plus V-gene family, and excluded reads lacking a unique V-gene family. A later analysis removed over 500 highly shared, low-generation-probability nucleotide sequences to deal with suspected cross-contamination and a sequencing artifact. In a later analysis, a clonal expansion index for each public chain was calculated from normalized within-repertoire ranks of inferred template counts. Generation probabilities in a later analysis came from a VDJ recombination model fitted to out-of-frame rearrangements, and those results were checked against IGoR. Hypergeometric tests were used in a later analysis to score TCR-TCR, TCR-HLA and TCR-CMV co-occurrence, with a repertoire-size bias correction applied to the TCR pairs. In a later analysis, false discovery rates were estimated by permuting HLA or CMV assignments 20 times. In a later analysis, co-occurring TCRs were grouped with DBSCAN, and TCRdist sequence similarity was added when clustering was performed within HLA-allele-positive subsets. For co-occurrence clustering, repertoires with fewer than 30,000 or more than 120,000 public chains were excluded, along with four to six repertoires with anomalous nucleotide sharing. Entries here come from immuneACCESS through TCRdb and include only in-frame sequences with V and J called. Some clones fail to appear in such tables; in the studies checked, an unresolved V gene covers under half of the shortfall, and the cause of the remainder is unknown. That table is the source of V, J and clone size, and D and trimming were worked out from the DNA. This sample is represented by around 150,000 clones; about 75% of them were singletons. Roughly 13% of the sample rests with the top ten.

As for this clone: Its cognate antigen has yet to be identified. No much larger clone exists at a distance of one base, and base qualities are not known.

V and J are trimmed by 1 base and 5 bases, and the gene matches miss 6 bases of the junction. CDR1 and CDR2 were assigned from the germline V gene as MGHRA and YSYEKL. There are 15 amino acids in the CDR3, from cysteine to phenylalanine inclusive. CDR3 DNA only is kept here, 45 bases in frame from base 1. This receptor was identified in a middle-aged man in good health and CMV-seropositive. The chain employs TRBV4-1 and TRBJ2-5; 8 junctional bases match TRBD1. Specimen: PBMCs. The CDR3 loop reads CASSQVRQGYETQYF. The DNA is as follows: TGCGCCAGCAGCCAAGTTCGACAGGGGTACGAGACCCAGTACTTC.